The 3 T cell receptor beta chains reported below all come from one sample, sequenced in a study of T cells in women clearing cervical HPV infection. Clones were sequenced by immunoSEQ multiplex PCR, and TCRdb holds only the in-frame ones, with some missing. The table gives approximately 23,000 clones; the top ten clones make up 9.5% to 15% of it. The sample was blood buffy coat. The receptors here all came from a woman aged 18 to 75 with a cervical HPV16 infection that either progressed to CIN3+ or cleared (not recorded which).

The CDR3 sequence is CASSVRSRNDYTF. The part of the CDR3 DNA that was read is TGTGCCAGCAGTGTTCGTAGCCGAAACGAC. V and J are TRBV2 and TRBJ1-2; D remains unclear. With the read ending 3 residues before the CDR3 end, the germline J gene is used to fill in that end. CDR1 SNHLY and CDR2 FYNNEI come from the germline V gene. This CDR3 is built from 13 residues.

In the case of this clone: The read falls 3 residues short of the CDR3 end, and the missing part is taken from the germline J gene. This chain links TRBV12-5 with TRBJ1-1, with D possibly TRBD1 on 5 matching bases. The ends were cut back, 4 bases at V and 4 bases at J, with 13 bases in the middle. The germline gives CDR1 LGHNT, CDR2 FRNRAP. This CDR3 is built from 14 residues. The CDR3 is CASGSSRVGTEAFF. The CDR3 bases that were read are TGTGCTAGTGGTTCTTCCAGGGTTGGCACTGAA.

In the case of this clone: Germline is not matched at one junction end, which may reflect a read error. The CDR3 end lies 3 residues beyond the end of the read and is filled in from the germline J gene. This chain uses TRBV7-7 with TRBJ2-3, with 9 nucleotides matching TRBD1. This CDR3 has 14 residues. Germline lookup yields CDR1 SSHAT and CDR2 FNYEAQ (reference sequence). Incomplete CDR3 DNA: TGTGCTAGCAGCCGGGACAGGGTGGGAGAGACG. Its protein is CASSRDRVGET. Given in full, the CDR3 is CASSRDRVGETQYF.